The sequence of this T cell receptor (beta chain) was determined in a study of blood T cell repertoires in COVID-19. The V end was cut by 7 bases, the J end by 1 base, with 10 bases between. The CDR3 spans 13 residues. Germline-derived CDR1 and CDR2 are SEHNR and FQNEAQ (reference sequence). Original analysis: Amplification of reference gene primers was used by the study to estimate nucleated cell counts. Method: immunoSEQ multiplex PCR; TCRdb's copy keeps in-frame clones and lacks some. V, J and clone size reflect that table, while D and trimming were determined from the DNA. The sample holds more than 100,000 clones, less than 85% seen once.

This TCR derives from a woman older than 75 with acute or convalescent COVID-19. The chain employs TRBV7-9 and TRBJ1-2; D uncertain. The sample consisted of peripheral blood. CDR3 amino acids: CASNGEVNYGYTF. CDR3 bases: TGTGCCAGCAACGGGGAAGTTAACTATGGCTACACCTTC.